This TCR beta chain was profiled in a study of vaccination and CD4 T cells after COVID-19. The treatment here: approximately 9-day PBMC culture with coronavirus spike peptide pools or control peptides (ViraFEST assay). The Oncomine TCR Beta short-read assay sequenced DNA from cultured CD4+ T cells. Using its own MiXCR run on the PCR reads, TCRdb lists one record per CDR3 protein. Here the sample spans more than 12,000 distinct CDR3 sequences, under 50% being singletons. About this clonotype itself: Its antigen remains unidentified.

Trimming removed 5 bases from V and 4 bases from J, with 17 bases in between. The CDR3 loop spans 15 amino acids. Germline values: CDR1 SNHLY, CDR2 FYNNEI. The receptor's source is a human donor who had recovered from COVID-19. The sequenced material came from CD4+ T cells from blood, cultured in vitro. V usage is TRBV2 and J usage is TRBJ2-5; D gene unclear. CDR3 region: CASSPMGLGTETQYF. The CDR3 DNA follows: TGTGCCAGCAGTCCGATGGGGTTAGGCACAGAGACCCAGTACTTC.